Listed here are 8 T cell receptor beta chains from one sample, sequenced in a study of cytomegalovirus exposure and HLA in healthy donors. Primers included in the PCR were 60 Vbeta and 13 Jbeta primers. The method was immunoSEQ multiplex PCR; TCRdb's version includes in-frame clones alone and lacks a portion of them. The listing contains around 110,000 clones. The sample taken for sequencing was PBMCs. The source is a man between 25 and 39 years old in good health and CMV-seronegative.

The V call is TRBV5-1, the J call TRBJ2-1, with 9 bases fitting TRBD2. Germline V gene sequence: CDR1 SGHRS, CDR2 YFSETQ. V gave up 4 bases and J gave up 7 bases; unmatched junction bases: 6. The length of the CDR3 is 14 residues. CDR3 sequence reads: CASSPGLARNEQFF. Written as DNA, the CDR3 is TGCGCCAGCAGCCCCGGACTAGCGAGGAATGAGCAGTTCTTC. Using reference TRBV5-1 and TRBJ2-1 for the parts outside the CDR3, the full variable domain is KAGVTQTPRYLIKTRGQQVTLSCSPISGHRSVSWYQQTPGQGLQFLFEYFSETQRNKGNFPGRFSGRQFSNSRSEMNVSTLELGDSALYLCASSPGLARNEQFFGPGTRLTVL.

The chain links TRBV19 to TRBJ1-1; D ambiguous. The CDR3 sequence is 14 residues long. The germline CDR1 and CDR2 sequences are LNHDA and SQIVND (reference sequence). Trimming stripped 3 bases from V and 4 bases from J, with 12 bases between. CDR3 protein: CASSIPGIGTEAFF. DNA for the CDR3: TGTGCCAGTAGTATTCCCGGGATAGGCACTGAAGCTTTCTTT.

The chain carries TRBV5-4 and TRBJ1-2; maybe TRBD1 (5 bases). Trimming took off 0 bases at V and 2 bases at J, with 8 bases between the two ends. Germline assignment: CDR1 SGHNT and CDR2 YYREEE (reference sequence). CDR3 length: 14 amino acids. Here the CDR3 DNA reads TGTGCCAGCAGCTTGGTTTCAGGGAACTATGGCTACACCTTC. This codes for CASSLVSGNYGYTF.

The gene calls are TRBV6-5 and TRBJ1-6; a weak D match, TRBD1 (5 bases). CDR1 MNHEY and CDR2 SVGAGI come from the germline V gene. V was shortened by 0 bases and J by 9 bases, with 15 bases between the two germline ends. The CDR3 has 16 amino acids. As DNA, the CDR3 is TGTGCCAGCAGTTACTCGAGCAGGGTAGGAATTTCACCCCTCCACTTT. Translated, it gives CASSYSSRVGISPLHF.

This chain uses TRBV7-9 with TRBJ1-1, with 9 bases aligning to TRBD1. This CDR3 is built from 14 residues. After removal of 6 bases from V and 1 base from J, the junction contained 3 bases not matched to a gene. Germline V CDR1 and CDR2: SEHNR, FQNEAQ (reference sequence). The CDR3 loop reads CASRWTGANTEAFF. The DNA for the CDR3 is TGTGCCAGCAGATGGACAGGGGCGAACACTGAAGCTTTCTTT.

The chain is built from TRBV7-2 and TRBJ1-4, with D tentatively TRBD1 (5 bases). The CDR3 extends over 14 amino acids. Germline loops: CDR1 SGHTA, CDR2 FQGNSA. V dropped 2 bases and J dropped 5 bases, with 9 bases sitting between them. CDR3 in amino acids: CASSLFNRNEKLFF. The CDR3, as DNA: TGTGCCAGCAGCTTATTTAACAGGAATGAAAAACTGTTTTTT. The whole variable domain, filled in from reference TRBV7-2 and TRBJ1-4, reads GAGVSQSPSNKVTEKGKDVELRCDPISGHTALYWYRQSLGQGLEFLIYFQGNSAPDKSGLPSDRFSAERTGGSVSTLTIQRTQQEDSAVYLCASSLFNRNEKLFFGSGTQLSVL.

V and J are TRBV27 and TRBJ2-1; D is unresolved. Trimming stripped 3 bases from V and 4 bases from J, with 4 bases between. In germline, CDR1 is MNHEY, CDR2 SMNVEV (reference sequence). The CDR3 sequence is 12 residues long. The CDR3 nucleotides read TGTGCCAGCAGTTTCGGGTACAATGAGCAGTTCTTC. Encoded protein: CASSFGYNEQFF.

The chain couples TRBV11-1 to TRBJ1-1; the D is unclear. The CDR3 runs to 14 residues. Germline V gene lookup returns CDR1 SGHAT and CDR2 FQDESV (reference sequence). The V and J ends lost 1 base and 3 bases respectively, with 9 bases between them. This CDR3 reads CASSLDGQYTEAFF. DNA for the CDR3: TGTGCCAGCAGCTTAGATGGGCAATACACTGAAGCTTTCTTT.